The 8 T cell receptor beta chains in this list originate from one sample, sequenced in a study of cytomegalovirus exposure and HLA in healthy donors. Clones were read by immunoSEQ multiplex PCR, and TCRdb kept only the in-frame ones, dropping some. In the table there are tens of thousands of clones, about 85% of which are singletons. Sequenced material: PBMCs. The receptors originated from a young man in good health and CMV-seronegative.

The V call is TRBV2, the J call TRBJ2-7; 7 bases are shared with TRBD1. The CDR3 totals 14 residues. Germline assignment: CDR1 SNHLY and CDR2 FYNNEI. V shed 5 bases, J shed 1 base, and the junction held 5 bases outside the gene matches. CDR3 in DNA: TGTGCCAGCAGTCGGGACAGCAATTCCTACGAGCAGTACTTC. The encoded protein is CASSRDSNSYEQYF. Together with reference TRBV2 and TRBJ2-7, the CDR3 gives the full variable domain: EPEVTQTPSHQVTQMGQEVILRCVPISNHLYFYWYRQILGQKVEFLVSFYNNEISEKSEIFDDQFSVERPDGSNFTLKIRSTKLEDSAMYFCASSRDSNSYEQYFGPGTRLTVT.

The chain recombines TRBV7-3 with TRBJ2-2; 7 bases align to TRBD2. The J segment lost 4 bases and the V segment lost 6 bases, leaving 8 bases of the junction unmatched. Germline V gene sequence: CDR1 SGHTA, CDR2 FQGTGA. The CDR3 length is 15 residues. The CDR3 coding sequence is TGTGCCAGCAGGCTTGGGGGGGGAAGCACCGGGGAGCTGTTTTTT. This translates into CASRLGGGSTGELFF.

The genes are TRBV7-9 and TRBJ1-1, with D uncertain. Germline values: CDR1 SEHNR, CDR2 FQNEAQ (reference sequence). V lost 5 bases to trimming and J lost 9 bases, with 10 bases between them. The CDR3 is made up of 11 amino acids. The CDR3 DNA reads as TGTGCCAGCAGCACCCTATTCAAAGCTTTCTTT. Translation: CASSTLFKAFF.

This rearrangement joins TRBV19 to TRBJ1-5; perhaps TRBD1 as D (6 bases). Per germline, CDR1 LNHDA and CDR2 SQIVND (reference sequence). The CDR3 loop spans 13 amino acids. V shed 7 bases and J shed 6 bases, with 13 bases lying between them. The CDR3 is CASNTGNAQPQHF. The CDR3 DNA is TGTGCCAGTAATACAGGGAATGCTCAGCCCCAGCATTTT.

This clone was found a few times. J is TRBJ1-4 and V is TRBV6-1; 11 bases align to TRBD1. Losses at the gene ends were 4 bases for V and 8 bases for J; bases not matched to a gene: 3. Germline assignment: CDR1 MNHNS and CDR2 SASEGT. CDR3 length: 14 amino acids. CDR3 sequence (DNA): TGTGCCAGCAGTGTCTGGGACAGGGGGGAAAAACTGTTTTTT. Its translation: CASSVWDRGEKLFF.

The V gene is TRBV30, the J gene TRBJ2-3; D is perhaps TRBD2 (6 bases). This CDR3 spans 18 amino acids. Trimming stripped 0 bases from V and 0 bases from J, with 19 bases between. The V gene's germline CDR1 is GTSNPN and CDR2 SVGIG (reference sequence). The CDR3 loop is CAWSVRGSGHRSTDTQYF. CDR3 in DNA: TGTGCCTGGAGTGTACGGGGTAGCGGCCACCGAAGCACAGATACGCAGTATTTT.

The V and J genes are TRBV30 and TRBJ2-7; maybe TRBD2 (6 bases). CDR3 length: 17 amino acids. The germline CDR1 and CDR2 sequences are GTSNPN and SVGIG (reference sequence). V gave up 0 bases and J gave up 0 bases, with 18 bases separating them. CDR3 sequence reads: CAWSVSGGALSSYEQYV. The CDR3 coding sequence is TGTGCCTGGAGTGTATCCGGAGGGGCCCTAAGCTCCTACGAGCAGTACGTC.

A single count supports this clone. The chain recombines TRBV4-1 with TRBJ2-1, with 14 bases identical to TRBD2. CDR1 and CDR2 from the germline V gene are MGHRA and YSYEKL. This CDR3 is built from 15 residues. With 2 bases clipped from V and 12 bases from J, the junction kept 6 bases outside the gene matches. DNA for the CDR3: TGCGCCAGCAGCCAACCGACTAGCGGGAGGGCCGGGCAGTTCTTC. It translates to CASSQPTSGRAGQFF.